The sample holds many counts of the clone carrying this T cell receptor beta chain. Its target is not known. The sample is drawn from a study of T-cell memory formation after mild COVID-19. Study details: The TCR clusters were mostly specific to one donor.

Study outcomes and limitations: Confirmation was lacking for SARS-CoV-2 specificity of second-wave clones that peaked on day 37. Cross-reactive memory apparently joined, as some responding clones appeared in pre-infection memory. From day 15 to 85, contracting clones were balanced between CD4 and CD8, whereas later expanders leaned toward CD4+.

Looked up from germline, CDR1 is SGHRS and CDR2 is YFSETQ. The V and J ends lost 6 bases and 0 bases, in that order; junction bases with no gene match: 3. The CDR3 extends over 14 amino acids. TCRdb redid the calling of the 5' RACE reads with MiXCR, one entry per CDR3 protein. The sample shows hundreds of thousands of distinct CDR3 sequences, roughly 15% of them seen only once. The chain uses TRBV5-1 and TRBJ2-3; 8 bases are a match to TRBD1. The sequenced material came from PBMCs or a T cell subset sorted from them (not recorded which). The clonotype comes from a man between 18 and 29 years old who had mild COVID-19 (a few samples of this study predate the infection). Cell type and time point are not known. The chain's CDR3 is CASKGQGSTDTQYF. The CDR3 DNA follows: TGCGCCAGCAAAGGACAGGGCAGCACAGATACGCAGTATTTT.